Given below is one T cell receptor beta chain in context. Original processing notes: Quantification of nucleated cells was approximated via reference gene primer amplification. The repertoire was sequenced with immunoSEQ multiplex PCR; TCRdb's copy has only in-frame clones and lacks some. V and J calls and clone size are as listed in that table; D and trimming were resolved from the DNA. Of 60,000 to 75,000 clones in the sample, 80% to 90% were seen once. The CDR3 extends over 14 amino acids. Germline V gene sequence: CDR1 LNHNV, CDR2 YYDKDF (reference sequence). The V segment lost 4 bases and the J segment 5 bases; nucleotides outside the gene matches: 5. This entry is derived from a study of blood T cell repertoires in COVID-19. Overall study context: Samples taken during acute and convalescent COVID-19 were collected in the United States, Italy and Spain. The analysed material was cDNA or gDNA that came from T cells, B-cell-depleted T cells, or PBMCs.

The sample taken for sequencing was peripheral blood. The sequence was collected from a man aged 30-40 years with acute or convalescent COVID-19. The chain combines TRBV15 with TRBJ1-1; 9 bases map to TRBD1. The CDR3 nucleotides are TGTGCCACCAGCACAGACAGGGGGTATACTGAAGCTTTCTTT. This sequence encodes CATSTDRGYTEAFF.